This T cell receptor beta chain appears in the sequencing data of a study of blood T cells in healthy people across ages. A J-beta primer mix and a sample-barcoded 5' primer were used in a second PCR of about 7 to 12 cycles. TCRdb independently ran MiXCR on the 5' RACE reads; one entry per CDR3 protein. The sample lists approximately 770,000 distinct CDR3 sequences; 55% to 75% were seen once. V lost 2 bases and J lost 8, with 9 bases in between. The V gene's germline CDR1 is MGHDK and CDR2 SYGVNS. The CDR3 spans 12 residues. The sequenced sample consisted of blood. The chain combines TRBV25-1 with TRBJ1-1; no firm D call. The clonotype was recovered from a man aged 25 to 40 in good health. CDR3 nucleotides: TGTGCCAGCAGTGAAACGGGTCTCGAAGCTTTCTTT. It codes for CASSETGLEAFF.